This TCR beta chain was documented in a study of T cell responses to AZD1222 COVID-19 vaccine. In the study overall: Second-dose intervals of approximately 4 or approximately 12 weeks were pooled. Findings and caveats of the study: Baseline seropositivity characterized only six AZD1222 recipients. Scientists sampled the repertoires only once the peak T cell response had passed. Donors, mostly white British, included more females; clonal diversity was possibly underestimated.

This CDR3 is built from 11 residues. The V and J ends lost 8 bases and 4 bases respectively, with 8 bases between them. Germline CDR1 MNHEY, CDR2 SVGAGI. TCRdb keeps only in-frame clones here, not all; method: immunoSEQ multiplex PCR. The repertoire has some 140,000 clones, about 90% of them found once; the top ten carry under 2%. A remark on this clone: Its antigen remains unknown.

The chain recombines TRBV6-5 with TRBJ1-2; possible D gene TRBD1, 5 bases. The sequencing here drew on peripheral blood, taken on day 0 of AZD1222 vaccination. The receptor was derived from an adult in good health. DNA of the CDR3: TGTGCCAGCGACACAGGCTATGGCTACACCTTC. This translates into CASDTGYGYTF.